The T cell receptor beta chain under discussion was sequenced for a study of T cell repertoires in cytomegalovirus infection (dated by TCRdb to about 2019). In terms of the full investigation: Peptide stimulations targeted recently identified HLA-C-restricted CMV epitopes, whose presentation resists viral immunomodulation, together with well-studied HLA-B-restricted epitopes. Donor HLA type was relevant to the analysis, as public TCR beta signatures indicated carriage of CMV infection together with the matching HLA type.

What the treatment or condition label conveys for this sample: in vitro stimulation with specific CMV peptide epitopes to enrich CMV-specific T cells. Sequencing took place on an Illumina HiSeq 1500. TCRdb handled the public reads itself, with Q25 trimming in fastp and clone calling in MiXCR, and kept productive beta chains. Rows merge per CDR3 protein into single entries with the most common DNA and genes. The sample records a few hundred thousand distinct CDR3 sequences, 20% to 25% of which are singletons. Clones ranked in the top ten supply 13% of the sample. V is pared back by 3 bases and J by 3 bases, with 6 bases lying between the germline termini. Measured from the cysteine to the phenylalanine, the CDR3 is 12 residues long. CDR3 DNA is the only sequence kept; it has 36 bases, read in frame from the first base. The germline V gene gives CDR1 as ENHRY and CDR2 as SYGVKD. Results the study describes overall, beyond this receptor: In both this cohort and an independent roughly 330-donor cohort, the cumulative frequency of public TCR beta family members distinguished carriers of CMV infection plus the relevant HLA type. In the ex vivo response, HLA-C-restricted CMV-specific TCR beta clonotypes were dominant, and in two of eight donors the single most frequent clonotype came from this HLA-C-restricted group.

Turning to this clonotype: Which antigen it targets is not known. No much larger clone is present one base from it, and per-base qualities are unavailable.

The V and J genes are TRBV10-3 and TRBJ2-7; the D segment cannot be called with confidence. This receptor was obtained from a human donor in good health (CMV status not recorded). Some clones in this sample may be carry-over from other donors' samples. The specimen comprised cultured PBMCs, sampled from culture after CMV antigen stimulation. The DNA sequence is TGTGCCATCAGTGACAGTTTCTACGAGCAGTACTTC. Translated, this gives CAISDSFYEQYF.